Below, 3 T cell receptor beta chains from the same sample are listed, as sequenced in a study of Ad26.COV2.S vaccination and SARS-CoV-2 variants. Using immunoSEQ multiplex PCR, the repertoire was profiled, and TCRdb retains in-frame clones only, with some absent. This repertoire shows 180,000 or so clones, about 83% found once; its top ten account for less than 6%. Sequencing was performed on peripheral blood, taken after recovery from COVID-19. The receptors here all came from a human donor who had recovered from COVID-19.

The gene calls are TRBV18 and TRBJ2-1; D might be TRBD2 (7 bases). Germline assignment: CDR1 KGHSH and CDR2 LQKENI. V was shortened by 1 base and J by 6 bases, with 22 bases between the two germline ends. The CDR3 runs to 18 residues. The CDR3 DNA is TGTGCCAGCTCACCACTCGGGTCTAGCGGTATAGGGGGCAATGAGCAGTTCTTC. Its translation is CASSPLGSSGIGGNEQFF.

This clone showed up just a few times. This chain connects TRBV10-3 to TRBJ2-7; D remains ambiguous. V was trimmed by 2 bases and J by 2 bases, leaving 13 bases between them. Germline loops: CDR1 ENHRY, CDR2 SYGVKD. This CDR3 comprises 15 residues. CDR3 bases: TGTGCCATCAGTGAGGATAGCTCGGTAGCCTACGAGCAGTACTTC. Translation: CAISEDSSVAYEQYF.

This chain connects TRBV5-1 to TRBJ2-7, with TRBD2 as a possible D gene (5 bases). The germline V gene has CDR1 SGHRS and CDR2 YFSETQ. Trimming shortened V by 4 bases and J by 1 base, and 12 bases separated the two germline ends. The CDR3 extends over 14 amino acids. Here the CDR3 DNA reads TGCGCCAGCAGCGGGAGTGGGGTTTCCTACGAGCAGTACTTC. Encoded protein: CASSGSGVSYEQYF.